Shown below are 11 T cell receptor beta chains from a single sample sequenced in a study of monozygotic twins with inflammatory bowel disease. Using the 5' RACE reads, TCRdb records one entry per CDR3 protein without DNA. Its table records about 160,000 distinct CDR3 sequences. Sequencing input: blood. The receptors were sampled from a human donor with ulcerative colitis or Crohn's disease, or a healthy co-twin of an affected twin (not recorded which).

The genes are TRBV7-2 and TRBJ1-6; the D gene TCRdb calls, TRBD1, cannot be checked with no DNA. The CDR3 consists of 15 residues. Germline loops: CDR1 SGHTA, CDR2 FQGNSA. The CDR3: CASSLVGGHNSPLHF.

The genes are TRBV7-3 and TRBJ2-2. The CDR3 contains 12 residues. Germline CDR1 SGHTA, CDR2 FQGTGA. CDR3 residues: CASSFDDGELFF.

The chain couples TRBV20-1 to TRBJ2-2. CDR1 DFQATT and CDR2 SNEGSKA come from the germline V gene (reference sequence). The CDR3 sequence is 12 residues long. The CDR3 spells CSAQKVPGELFF.

The chain carries TRBV15 and TRBJ2-7. Germline loops: CDR1 LNHNV, CDR2 YYDKDF (reference sequence). The CDR3 extends over 14 amino acids. The CDR3 loop is CATSRGTGPSEQYF.

The chain combines TRBV20-1 with TRBJ2-1; the D call of TRBD2 rests on TCRdb alone, since no DNA is present to check it. Germline V CDR1 and CDR2: DFQATT, SNEGSKA (reference sequence). CDR3 length: 15 amino acids. This chain's CDR3 is CSASGLAGAGNEQFF.

The CDR3: CSASFRVPIPTEAFF. V is TRBV20-1 and J is TRBJ1-1; absent DNA, TCRdb's TRBD1 call cannot be checked. The germline CDR1 and CDR2 sequences are DFQATT and SNEGSKA (reference sequence). CDR3 length: 15 residues.

The chain combines TRBV12-3 or TRBV12-4 with TRBJ1-2; TCRdb selects TRBD1, and the lack of DNA leaves this call unchecked. The CDR3 has 14 residues. The CDR3 loop reads CASSPDREAYGYTF.

V is TRBV5-5 and J is TRBJ1-2; the D gene TCRdb calls, TRBD1, cannot be checked with no DNA. CDR1 is SGHKS, CDR2 YYEKEE, per germline (reference sequence). The CDR3 is 16 residues long. The CDR3 here is CASSLWWGSDNYGYTF.

The rearrangement joins TRBV20-1 to TRBJ2-3; without DNA, the TCRdb call of TRBD2 cannot be checked. From germline, CDR1 is DFQATT and CDR2 SNEGSKA (reference sequence). The CDR3 is 15 amino acids. The chain's CDR3 is CSAGLTSGNTDTQYF.

The V and J genes are TRBV20-1 and TRBJ2-7; TCRdb outputs TRBD2, but without DNA this stays unchecked. CDR1 is DFQATT, CDR2 SNEGSKA, per germline (reference sequence). This CDR3 has 14 amino acids. The CDR3 spells CSARILAGGHEQYF.

The chain has TRBV10-3 and TRBJ1-5; the TCRdb call, TRBD1, lacks DNA for checking. CDR3 length: 16 residues. Germline CDR1 reads ENHRY; CDR2 reads SYGVKD. The chain's CDR3 is CAISDLPGNSNQPQHF.